This T cell receptor beta chain was sequenced for a study of blood T cells in healthy people across ages. General study results and limits: Long-lived donors carried more naive CD4+ cells and greater diversity than aged donors. Older age went with lower TCR beta diversity per million T cells, in a roughly linear way. No conclusive comparison of naive versus antigen-experienced cells was possible with unsorted PBMCs.

It was with a sample-barcoded 5' primer and a J-beta primer mix that a second PCR of roughly 7 to 12 cycles was run. From the 5' RACE reads, TCRdb called clonotypes with MiXCR, one entry per CDR3 protein. The sample carries approximately 1,000,000 distinct CDR3 sequences, 45% recorded once. This clonotype was recorded a few times. Antigen: not known. Extracted total RNA amounted to at least 5 micrograms for each sample. The TCR was taken from a woman aged 60-70 years in good health. Input material: blood.

In DNA form, the CDR3 reads TGCAGGGCGGGAGTTACCTACAATGAGCAGTTCTTC. It codes for CRAGVTYNEQFF. This rearrangement joins TRBV29-1 to TRBJ2-1; the match to TRBD2 covers 7 bases. CDR1 is SQVTM and CDR2 is ANQGSEA in the germline V gene. The CDR3 runs to 12 residues.